A single TCR beta chain is shown here with its context. CDR3 length: 15 residues. Trimming removed 2 bases from V and 9 bases from J; junction bases left unmatched: 14. Germline CDR1 is SGDLS and CDR2 is YYNGEE. The data originate from a study of blood T cell repertoires in COVID-19. Whole-study context: Sites across the United States, Italy and Spain contributed samples from acute and convalescent COVID-19. PBMCs, B-cell-depleted T cells, or T cells provided the cDNA or gDNA that made up the material.

Original handling: Amplification from reference gene primers served as the basis for estimated nucleated cell counts. Some clones are missing from TCRdb's copy, which holds only in-frame ones; the method was immunoSEQ multiplex PCR. V and J calls and clone size follow that table, whereas D and trimming were derived from the DNA. The table records over 200,000 clones, 92% of them present only once. This TCR was recovered from a man aged 25-40 years with acute or convalescent COVID-19. The chain uses TRBV9 and TRBJ2-7; 7 bases align to TRBD2. Specimen: peripheral blood. The CDR3 is CASSVSSGPYDGQYF. Written as DNA, the CDR3 is TGTGCCAGCAGCGTGTCTAGCGGTCCCTACGACGGGCAGTACTTC.